This TCR beta chain was captured in a study of early T cells in non-severe SARS-CoV-2 infection. Whole-study context: Bulk RNA from unsorted whole blood was sequenced; chains were unpaired.

The table lists this clonotype with many counts. Per the germline V gene, CDR1 is SEHNR and CDR2 is FQNEAQ (reference sequence). With 8 bases removed from V and 2 bases from J, the gap between germline ends came to 17 bases. CDR3 size: 15 residues. Separate cDNA molecules each had unique molecular identifiers attached to them. TCRdb reanalysed the 5' RACE reads using MiXCR and keeps one entry per CDR3 protein. The repertoire holds fewer than 80,000 distinct CDR3 sequences, with roughly 4.8% as singletons. This TCR came from an adult who was a healthcare worker with PCR-confirmed SARS-CoV-2 infection or an uninfected control (not recorded which). The donor label of this sample is uncertain. J is TRBJ2-3 and V is TRBV7-9; D may match TRBD1 or TRBD2 (7 bases each). The specimen was whole blood, collected at baseline. The CDR3 DNA follows: TGTGCCAGCGGGCGATGGGAGGGGGCCACAGATACGCAGTATTTT. It specifies CASGRWEGATDTQYF.